This T cell receptor (beta chain) was identified during a study of blood T cell repertoires in COVID-19. Study at large: Whether acute or convalescent, the COVID-19 samples came from the United States, Italy and Spain.

Seattle's enrolled individuals joined amid active infection and were then monitored longitudinally. Germline V gives CDR1 MNHEY, CDR2 SVGEGT. V lost 4 bases to trimming and J lost 7 bases, with 4 bases between them. CDR3 length: 11 residues. Sequencing was performed with immunoSEQ multiplex PCR; in TCRdb, only in-frame clones are kept and a portion is missing. Here the sample spans a few hundred thousand clones, 88% being singletons. The source of this sequence is a woman in her 30s with COVID-19, enrolled during active disease. Specimen: peripheral blood. The chain employs TRBV6-2 or TRBV6-3 and TRBJ2-2; D call uncertain. The CDR3 spells CASSFGGELFF. For the CDR3, the DNA is TGTGCCAGCAGTTTCGGCGGGGAGCTGTTTTTT.